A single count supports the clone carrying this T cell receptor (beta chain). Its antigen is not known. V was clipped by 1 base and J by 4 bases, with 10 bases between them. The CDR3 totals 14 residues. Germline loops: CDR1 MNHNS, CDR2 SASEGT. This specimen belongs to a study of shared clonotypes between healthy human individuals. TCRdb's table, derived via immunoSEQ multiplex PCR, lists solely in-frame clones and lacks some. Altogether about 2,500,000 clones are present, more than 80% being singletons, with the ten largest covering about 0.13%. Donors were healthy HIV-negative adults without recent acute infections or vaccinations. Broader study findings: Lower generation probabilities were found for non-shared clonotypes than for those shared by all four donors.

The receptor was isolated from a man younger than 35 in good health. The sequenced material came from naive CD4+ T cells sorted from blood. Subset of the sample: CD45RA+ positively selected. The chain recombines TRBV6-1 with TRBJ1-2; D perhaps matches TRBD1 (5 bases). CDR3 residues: CASSEGGEVYGYTF. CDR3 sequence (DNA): TGTGCCAGCAGTGAAGGGGGCGAAGTCTATGGCTACACCTTC.